These T cell receptor beta chains were read from a single sample in a study of blood T cell repertoires in COVID-19. Profiled with immunoSEQ multiplex PCR; TCRdb holds only in-frame clones, not every one. The table includes tens of thousands of clones, 90% detected once. The sample consisted of peripheral blood. These receptors were taken from a man aged 50-60 years with COVID-19, enrolled during active disease. Both conserved end residues are part of each CDR3. Each record gives: clone size, J gene, D gene, V gene, CDR3 DNA, CDR3 protein. The D gene is left open where the match is weak. Size is stated for part of the rows, as once, few or many counts, or as a class when the clone is expanded.

abundance: few; j_gene: TRBJ1-2; d_gene: TRBD1; v_gene: TRBV6-6; CDR3nt: TGTGCCAGCAGTTTCCAGGGGGAGGGCTACACCTTC; CDR3aa: CASSFQGEGYTF
abundance: once; j_gene: TRBJ1-1; d_gene: .; v_gene: TRBV6-5; CDR3nt: TGTGCCAGCAGTTACTCGGGGGGGGCCGGCACTGAAGCTTTCTTT; CDR3aa: CASSYSGGAGTEAFF
abundance: .; j_gene: TRBJ1-4; d_gene: .; v_gene: TRBV9; CDR3nt: TGTGCCAGCAGCGTAGGGTGGCAGGTCAATGAAAAACTGTTTTTT; CDR3aa: CASSVGWQVNEKLFF
abundance: .; j_gene: TRBJ1-5; d_gene: .; v_gene: TRBV4-2; CDR3nt: TGTGCCAGCAGCCAAGATTTAACAGGCTATAGCAATCAGCCCCAGCATTTT; CDR3aa: CASSQDLTGYSNQPQHF
abundance: once; j_gene: TRBJ1-1; d_gene: .; v_gene: TRBV7-2; CDR3nt: TGTGCCAGCAGCTTCACTCGGGGTGAAACTGAAGCTTTCTTT; CDR3aa: CASSFTRGETEAFF
abundance: .; j_gene: TRBJ1-1; d_gene: .; v_gene: TRBV6-6; CDR3nt: TGTGCCAGCAGTTACAGGTCCGGGATGACCACTGAAGCTTTCTTT; CDR3aa: CASSYRSGMTTEAFF
abundance: .; j_gene: TRBJ2-7; d_gene: .; v_gene: TRBV3-1/TRBV3-2; CDR3nt: TGTGCCAGCAGCCAAGGGCGGGAAGGCGAGCAGTACTTC; CDR3aa: CASSQGREGEQYF
abundance: .; j_gene: TRBJ2-1; d_gene: TRBD2; v_gene: TRBV9; CDR3nt: TGTGCCAGCAGCGTAGATAGCGGGAGATTGAATGAGCAGTTCTTC; CDR3aa: CASSVDSGRLNEQFF
abundance: .; j_gene: TRBJ2-7; d_gene: TRBD1; v_gene: TRBV7-2; CDR3nt: TGTGCCAGCAGCTTCCGGGACAGGGGATCCTACGAGCAGTACTTC; CDR3aa: CASSFRDRGSYEQYF
abundance: .; j_gene: TRBJ2-2; d_gene: TRBD2; v_gene: TRBV7-6; CDR3nt: TGTGCCAGCAATGGACTAGCGGACTTGAACACCGGGGAGCTGTTTTTT; CDR3aa: CASNGLADLNTGELFF
abundance: .; j_gene: TRBJ2-7; d_gene: .; v_gene: TRBV11-1; CDR3nt: TGTGCCAGCAGCGCAGGGGCCCCTTCCTACGAGCAGTACTTC; CDR3aa: CASSAGAPSYEQYF
abundance: .; j_gene: TRBJ1-1; d_gene: .; v_gene: TRBV18; CDR3nt: TGTGCCAGCTCACTGGACAAGAACACTGAAGCTTTCTTT; CDR3aa: CASSLDKNTEAFF
abundance: once; j_gene: TRBJ1-5; d_gene: .; v_gene: TRBV15; CDR3nt: TGTGCCACCAGCAGAGATGGCAACGGCCGGGGGTCGGGTGAGAGCAATCAGCCCCAGCATTTT; CDR3aa: CATSRDGNGRGSGESNQPQHF
abundance: .; j_gene: TRBJ2-1; d_gene: .; v_gene: TRBV4-1; CDR3nt: TGCGCCAGCAGCCAAGGACCGAGCGCCTACAATGAGCAGTTCTTC; CDR3aa: CASSQGPSAYNEQFF
abundance: .; j_gene: TRBJ1-2; d_gene: TRBD1; v_gene: TRBV5-1; CDR3nt: TGCGCCAGCAGCTACGGGACAGGATCCACTAACTATGGCTACACCTTC; CDR3aa: CASSYGTGSTNYGYTF
abundance: few; j_gene: TRBJ1-6; d_gene: TRBD1; v_gene: TRBV30; CDR3nt: TGTGCCTGGAGTGCAGGGGGGAATAATTCACCCCTCCACTTT; CDR3aa: CAWSAGGNNSPLHF
abundance: once; j_gene: TRBJ1-1; d_gene: .; v_gene: TRBV5-1; CDR3nt: TGCGCCAGCAGCTTGCAAAAGAACACTGAAGCTTTCTTT; CDR3aa: CASSLQKNTEAFF
abundance: once; j_gene: TRBJ2-7; d_gene: TRBD1; v_gene: TRBV30; CDR3nt: TGTGCCTGGAGTCGTGGCGGGACAGGGGGCTTGGAGCAGTACTTC; CDR3aa: CAWSRGGTGGLEQYF
abundance: few; j_gene: TRBJ2-2; d_gene: TRBD2; v_gene: TRBV19; CDR3nt: TGTGCCAGTAAGGAGCGGGAGAGGGACACCGGGGAGCTGTTTTTT; CDR3aa: CASKERERDTGELFF
abundance: .; j_gene: TRBJ1-1; d_gene: TRBD1; v_gene: TRBV24-1; CDR3nt: TGTGCCACCAGTGTGGCAGGGGGATGGGATATCGGGAACACTGAAGCTTTCTTT; CDR3aa: CATSVAGGWDIGNTEAFF
abundance: .; j_gene: TRBJ2-1; d_gene: TRBD1; v_gene: TRBV24-1; CDR3nt: TGTGCCACCAGTGCACAGGGGGACTACAATGAGCAGTTCTTC; CDR3aa: CATSAQGDYNEQFF
abundance: .; j_gene: TRBJ2-2; d_gene: .; v_gene: TRBV4-3; CDR3nt: TGCGCCAGCAGCCAAGATCTGGGGGCAGACACCGGGGAGCTGTTTTTT; CDR3aa: CASSQDLGADTGELFF
abundance: .; j_gene: TRBJ2-3; d_gene: TRBD1; v_gene: TRBV6-6; CDR3nt: TGTGCCAGCAGAGACCAACAGGGGAAAGGCACAGATACGCAGTATTTT; CDR3aa: CASRDQQGKGTDTQYF
abundance: .; j_gene: TRBJ1-1; d_gene: .; v_gene: TRBV6-6; CDR3nt: TGTGCCAGCAGTCCCCTTTTTTCGGTAACAGGACTGAACACTGAAGCTTTCTTT; CDR3aa: CASSPLFSVTGLNTEAFF
abundance: .; j_gene: TRBJ1-4; d_gene: TRBD1; v_gene: TRBV5-1; CDR3nt: TGCGCCAGCAGCCCTAGGACAGGCGGTGAAAAACTGTTTTTT; CDR3aa: CASSPRTGGEKLFF
abundance: .; j_gene: TRBJ2-3; d_gene: .; v_gene: TRBV10-3; CDR3nt: TGTGCCATCAGTAAGCCCACTAGCACAGATACGCAGTATTTT; CDR3aa: CAISKPTSTDTQYF
abundance: .; j_gene: TRBJ1-3; d_gene: .; v_gene: TRBV30; CDR3nt: TGTGCCTGGAGTGAGACAGCTGGAAACACCATATATTTT; CDR3aa: CAWSETAGNTIYF
abundance: .; j_gene: TRBJ2-5; d_gene: .; v_gene: TRBV19; CDR3nt: TGTGCCAGTAGTCAAGGGGCCGAAGGGACCCAGTACTTC; CDR3aa: CASSQGAEGTQYF
abundance: once; j_gene: TRBJ1-2; d_gene: TRBD1; v_gene: TRBV15; CDR3nt: TGTGCCACCAGCAGACCCAGCACAGGGACAGGGGCTGGCTACACCTTC; CDR3aa: CATSRPSTGTGAGYTF
abundance: .; j_gene: TRBJ2-3; d_gene: TRBD2; v_gene: TRBV11-2; CDR3nt: TGTGCCAGCAGCTTTAGGACTAGCGGTAGCACAGATACGCAGTATTTT; CDR3aa: CASSFRTSGSTDTQYF
abundance: once; j_gene: TRBJ1-1; d_gene: .; v_gene: TRBV5-1; CDR3nt: TGCGCCAGCAGCTTCAATTCAGGGGACACTGAAGCTTTCTTT; CDR3aa: CASSFNSGDTEAFF